Presented here are 31 T cell receptor beta chains from one specimen sequenced in a study of T cells in Graves' hyperthyroidism and ophthalmopathy. The CDR3 regions of TCR beta were amplified from RNA transcripts. The HTBI set primed first-round TCR CDR3 RT-PCR. TCRdb recomputed calls from the multiplex PCR reads with MiXCR, one row per CDR3 protein. The sample has fewer than 650,000 distinct CDR3 sequences; 14% are singletons. The sequenced material came from blood. Receptors were obtained from a woman under 30 with Graves' ophthalmopathy.

The DNA of the CDR3 is TGTGCCACCAGTGACCGACGGAGGAAAACTGAAGCTTTCTTT. Translation gives CATSDRRRKTEAFF. The chain carries TRBV24-1 and TRBJ1-1; D unclear. Germline loops: CDR1 KGHDR, CDR2 SFDVKD. This CDR3 is 14 amino acids long. Trimming removed 4 bases from V and 5 bases from J, with 13 bases in between.

At least ten counts were recorded for this clonotype. V gene TRBV11-2 combines with J gene TRBJ2-7, with TRBD1 as a possible D gene (6 bases). This CDR3 comprises 15 residues. V was pared by 0 bases and J by 6 bases, with 15 bases between. CDR1 is SGHAT and CDR2 is FQNNGV in the germline V gene. CDR3 coding DNA: TGTGCCAGCAGCTTAGATCAAGTCAGGGGCGGCGAGCAGTACTTC. It yields the protein CASSLDQVRGGEQYF.

This clonotype was observed at least ten times. V is TRBV28 and J is TRBJ1-5, with 8 bases fitting TRBD1. This CDR3 is 13 amino acids long. Unmatched junction bases numbered 8, after V lost 8 bases and J lost 8 bases. From germline, CDR1 is MDHEN and CDR2 SYDVKM. The CDR3 region has the DNA TGTGCCAGCGTCGACAGGGGAGGTGAGCCCCAGCATTTT. Amino acid sequence: CASVDRGGEPQHF. The whole variable domain, remainder taken from reference TRBV28 and TRBJ1-5, is DVKVTQSSRYLVKRTGEKVFLECVQDMDHENMFWYRQDPGLGLRLIYFSYDVKMKEKGDIPEGYSVSREKKERFSLILESASTNQTSMYLCASVDRGGEPQHFGDGTRLSIL.

In its sample, this clonotype was seen once. Just one base apart from a much larger clone, this may be a read error. This chain connects TRBV12-5 to TRBJ2-7, with TRBD1 as a possible D gene (6 bases). Germline values: CDR1 LGHNT, CDR2 FRNRAP. The CDR3 consists of 16 residues. CDR3 nucleotide sequence: TGTACTAGTGGGGGAGCCTACCGGGCAGGGGACTACGAGCAGTACTTC. Amino acids: CTSGGAYRAGDYEQYF.

On this clonotype itself: A much larger clone lies one base from this, so it may be a read error. The genes are TRBV7-3 and TRBJ2-7, with TRBD2 matching 8 bases. V was pared by 6 bases and J by 9 bases, with 10 bases of the junction left unmatched. CDR1 SGHTA and CDR2 FQGTGA come from the germline V gene. CDR3 length equals 13 residues. For the CDR3, the DNA is TGTGCCAGCAGTTCGAGCGGGAGAAGTGGGCAGTACTTC. It is translated as CASSSSGRSGQYF.

A note on this clonotype: Because it lacks the conserved phenylalanine or tryptophan at the end, this CDR3 is likely a read error. The chain recombines TRBV2 with TRBJ2-7; TRBD2 matches at 11 bases. V was clipped by 8 bases and J by 2 bases; unmatched bases: 2. Per germline, CDR1 SNHLY and CDR2 FYNNEI. The CDR3 is made up of 13 amino acids. CDR3 residues: CASRLAGTYEQYS. The CDR3 DNA follows: TGTGCCAGCCGACTAGCGGGAACCTACGAGCAGTACTCC.

This clonotype was counted at least ten times. V gene TRBV12-3 or TRBV12-4 combines with J gene TRBJ2-5, with D perhaps assigned TRBD1 or TRBD2 (5 bases each). The CDR3 has 14 amino acids. Trimming stripped 1 base from V and 4 bases from J, with 10 bases between. The DNA of the CDR3 is TGTGCCAGCAGTTTAGTTCCGGGACGAGAGACCCAGTACTTC. Amino acid sequence: CASSLVPGRETQYF.

This clonotype was recorded a few times. The V gene is TRBV20-1, the J gene TRBJ2-7; D remains unclear. The germline gives CDR1 DFQATT, CDR2 SNEGSKA (reference sequence). This CDR3 is built from 13 residues. With 7 bases removed from V and 3 bases from J, the gap between germline ends came to 16 bases. For the CDR3, the DNA is TGCAGTGGTAGTGGGGATTCCGACTACGAGCAGTACTTC. Translating gives CSGSGDSDYEQYF.

This clonotype was recorded many times. This chain connects TRBV7-3 to TRBJ2-7, with 7 bases matching TRBD2. This CDR3 has 15 amino acids. J lost 7 bases, V lost 2 bases, and 11 bases had no gene match. Germline V CDR1 and CDR2: SGHTA, FQGTGA. The CDR3 DNA follows: TGTGCCAGCAGCTTAGTTGGGGCGGGAGAAGATGAGCAGTACTTC. Its translation is CASSLVGAGEDEQYF.

This clonotype was counted many times. This chain joins TRBV30 and TRBJ1-2, with 10 bases aligning to TRBD1. CDR1 is GTSNPN, CDR2 SVGIG, per germline (reference sequence). The CDR3 loop spans 15 amino acids. V gave up 4 bases and J gave up 0 bases; unmatched junction bases: 5. CDR3 loop: CAWTTDRGSNYGYTF. The CDR3 DNA sequence: TGTGCCTGGACCACGGACAGGGGGTCTAACTATGGCTACACCTTC.

J is TRBJ1-5 and V is TRBV7-9; 7 bases fit TRBD1. The V gene end was trimmed by 6 bases and the J gene end by 2 bases; junction bases not matched to a gene: 13. The germline CDR1 and CDR2 sequences are SEHNR and FQNEAQ (reference sequence). CDR3 length: 17 amino acids. As DNA, the CDR3 is TGTGCCAGCAGTCCCGGGACAGTTTTAGATCGCAATCAGCCCCAGCATTTT. Translating it yields CASSPGTVLDRNQPQHF.

The chain employs TRBV6-5 and TRBJ2-1; tentatively, D is TRBD2 (5 bases). The CDR3 consists of 16 residues. Germline V gene sequence: CDR1 MNHEY, CDR2 SVGAGI. Deletions cut 2 bases from V and 3 bases from J, with 14 bases between. The DNA of the CDR3 is TGTGCCAGCAGTTACAGGGCCCTGAGGGACTACAATGAGCAGTTCTTC. Translating it yields CASSYRALRDYNEQFF.

This clonotype was seen ten or more times. This rearrangement joins TRBV6-1 to TRBJ2-1, with 8 nucleotides matching TRBD2. The CDR3 contains 14 residues. J gave up 9 bases and V 6 bases, and 10 bases lay outside the gene matches. CDR1 and CDR2 (germline): MNHNS, SASEGT. The DNA of the CDR3 is TGTGCCAGCAGGTCAAAGCGGGAGCTAAGTGAGCAGTTCTTC. Its translation: CASRSKRELSEQFF.

The chain carries TRBV6-1 and TRBJ1-3; D ambiguous. V was shortened by 6 bases and J by 9 bases, with 18 bases between the two germline ends. This CDR3 spans 14 amino acids. The germline V gene has CDR1 MNHNS and CDR2 SASEGT. The CDR3 DNA is TGTGCCAGCAGCCCGACCGAGCGAGGGATCACCATATATTTT. Translation gives CASSPTERGITIYF.

This clonotype was counted ten times or more. J is TRBJ2-1 and V is TRBV5-1; 8 positions match TRBD1. Germline V gives CDR1 SGHRS, CDR2 YFSETQ. This CDR3 contains 14 residues. After removal of 3 bases from V and 3 bases from J, the junction contained 2 bases not matched to a gene. CDR3 in DNA: TGCGCCAGCAGCTGGGGGACAGGCTACAATGAGCAGTTCTTC. Translation gives CASSWGTGYNEQFF.

This clonotype was seen many times. V gene TRBV28 combines with J gene TRBJ2-5; maybe TRBD1 (6 bases). This CDR3 is 18 amino acids long. From germline, CDR1 is MDHEN and CDR2 SYDVKM. Trimming cost V 1 base and J 2 bases, with 20 bases left between them. CDR3 coding DNA: TGTGCCAGCAGTTTATCGCGCCGGGACACCTACTTTCAAGAGACCCAGTACTTC. This translates into CASSLSRRDTYFQETQYF.

V usage is TRBV14 and J usage is TRBJ1-2, with 9 positions matching TRBD1. The CDR3 contains 14 residues. Looked up from germline, CDR1 is SGHDN and CDR2 is FVKESK. Trimming at V came to 4 bases and at J to 10 bases, leaving 10 bases not matched to a gene. The CDR3 here is CASSRRTGELNYTF. The CDR3, as DNA: TGTGCCAGCAGCCGAAGGACAGGGGAGTTGAACTACACCTTC.

This clonotype was recorded at least ten times. The CDR3 sequence is CASRTGSGRNEQFF. DNA for the CDR3: TGTGCCAGCCGGACAGGTAGCGGGAGAAATGAGCAGTTCTTC. The chain couples TRBV7-9 to TRBJ2-1; 9 positions agree with TRBD2. Trimming took 8 bases from V and 7 from J; bases not matched to a gene: 9. The CDR3 has 14 amino acids. In germline, CDR1 is SEHNR, CDR2 FQNEAQ (reference sequence).

For this clonotype: One base away lies a much larger clone, so this may be a sequencing read error. This chain connects TRBV2 to TRBJ1-3, with D possibly being TRBD1 (5 bases). Germline V lookup: CDR1 SNHLY, CDR2 FYNNEI. V lost 4 bases and J lost 4, with 11 bases in between. This CDR3 has 14 residues. The CDR3 is CASSAQEMGNTIYF. The CDR3 nucleotides are TGTGCCAGCAGTGCACAGGAGATGGGAAACACCATATATTTT.

This clonotype was seen many times. The J gene is TRBJ2-7, the V gene TRBV12-3 or TRBV12-4; D uncertain. This CDR3 has 11 residues. The V end was cut by 5 bases, the J end by 6 bases, with 8 bases between. CDR3 nucleotides: TGTGCCAGCAGTGCCCCGGCCGAGCAGTACTTC. It translates to CASSAPAEQYF.

This clonotype has a count of ten or more. J is TRBJ2-1 and V is TRBV11-2; no definite D call. The germline V gene has CDR1 SGHAT and CDR2 FQNNGV. The CDR3 extends over 18 amino acids. Trimming stripped 0 bases from V and 0 bases from J, with 15 bases between. The CDR3 bases are TGTGCCAGCAGCTTAGATTATAGGCCCACGAGCTCCTACAATGAGCAGTTCTTC. It yields the protein CASSLDYRPTSSYNEQFF.

Many counts were recorded for this clonotype. This chain links TRBV18 with TRBJ2-7; no definite D call. This CDR3 has 13 residues. The V and J ends lost 0 bases and 3 bases respectively, with 6 bases between them. Germline V gene data show CDR1 as KGHSH and CDR2 as LQKENI. As DNA, the CDR3 is TGTGCCAGCTCACCACCAACGGACTACGAGCAGTACTTC. Translating gives CASSPPTDYEQYF. Together with reference TRBV18 and TRBJ2-7, the CDR3 gives the full variable domain: NAGVMQNPRHLVRRRGQEARLRCSPMKGHSHVYWYRQLPEEGLKFMVYLQKENIIDESGMPKERFSAEFPKEGPSILRIQQVVRGDSAAYFCASSPPTDYEQYFGPGTRLTVT.

This clonotype was detected ten times or more. The chain carries TRBV12-3 or TRBV12-4 and TRBJ2-5; D may be TRBD1 or TRBD2 (5 bases each). V was shortened by 5 bases and J by 2 bases, with 18 bases between the two germline ends. This CDR3 has 16 residues. CDR3 loop: CASSRGVGVTQETQYF. The CDR3 nucleotides are TGTGCCAGCAGTCGGGGCGTAGGGGTAACACAAGAGACCCAGTACTTC.

This clonotype appeared many times. The gene calls are TRBV12-3 or TRBV12-4 and TRBJ1-1, with a tentative D call TRBD1 (6 bases). This CDR3 spans 15 amino acids. Trimming cost V 4 bases and J 0 bases, with 12 bases left between them. The CDR3 DNA reads as TGTGCCAGCAGTTCGGGACAACTGGTGAACACTGAAGCTTTCTTT. Translation gives CASSSGQLVNTEAFF.

The chain combines TRBV19 with TRBJ2-7; TRBD1 matches 8 bases. The CDR3 covers 14 residues. Germline V gives CDR1 LNHDA, CDR2 SQIVND (reference sequence). The trim removed 4 bases at V and 3 bases at J, leaving 5 bases unmatched. The CDR3 protein is CASSKTGDLYEQYF. CDR3 in DNA: TGTGCCAGTAGTAAGACAGGGGACCTCTACGAGCAGTACTTC.

The rearrangement joins TRBV12-3 or TRBV12-4 to TRBJ2-6; no clear D. With 11 bases removed from V and 0 bases from J, the gap between germline ends came to 17 bases. The CDR3 extends over 16 amino acids. The CDR3 spells CALLDLRISGANVLTF. CDR3 coding DNA: TGTGCCCTCCTGGACCTACGGATCTCTGGGGCCAACGTCCTGACTTTC.

This clonotype was counted between two and nine times. V usage is TRBV19 and J usage is TRBJ2-7; TRBD1 matches at 12 bases. V shed 8 bases, J shed 1 base, and the junction held 6 bases outside the gene matches. The CDR3 has 15 amino acids. The germline V gene encodes CDR1 LNHDA and CDR2 SQIVND (reference sequence). CDR3 sequence reads: CASAPGQGASYEQYF. The DNA of the CDR3 is TGTGCCAGTGCCCCGGGACAGGGGGCTTCCTACGAGCAGTACTTC. Full variable domain (remainder filled in from reference TRBV19 and TRBJ2-7): DGGITQSPKYLFRKEGQNVTLSCEQNLNHDAMYWYRQDPGQGLRLIYYSQIVNDFQKGDIAEGYSVSREKKESFPLTVTSAQKNPTAFYLCASAPGQGASYEQYFGPGTRLTVT.

The chain recombines TRBV12-3 or TRBV12-4 with TRBJ2-6; TRBD2 aligns across 7 bases. J gave up 1 base and V 0 bases, and 9 bases lay outside the gene matches. There are 19 residues in the CDR3. The CDR3 is CASSLALRDYYSGANVLTF. CDR3 bases: TGTGCCAGCAGTTTAGCCCTCAGGGACTACTATTCTGGGGCCAACGTCCTGACTTTC.

Only a few counts were recorded for this clonotype. V gene TRBV30 combines with J gene TRBJ2-7, with D unclear. CDR3 length equals 11 residues. Germline-derived CDR1 and CDR2 are GTSNPN and SVGIG (reference sequence). DNA for the CDR3: TGTAGCCTGGGAAAGAATGGCGAGCAGTACTTC. Protein: CSLGKNGEQYF. The variable domain in full, with the rest retrieved from reference TRBV30 and TRBJ2-7, is SQTIHQWPATLVQPVGSPLSLECTVEGTSNPNLYWYRQAAGRGLQLLFYSVGIGQISSEVPQNLSASRPQDRQFILSSKKLLLSDSGFYLCSLGKNGEQYFGPGTRLTVT.

Comments on this clonotype: This likely comes from a read error, as the CDR3 has no conserved phenylalanine or tryptophan at its end. This chain joins TRBV5-1 and TRBJ1-1; D gene unclear. The CDR3 spans 14 residues. Trimming cost V 0 bases and J 1 base, with 7 bases left between them. Germline loops: CDR1 SGHRS, CDR2 YFSETQ. CDR3 loop: CASSLAVGNTEAFL. The CDR3 nucleotides are TGCGCCAGCAGCTTGGCCGTAGGGAACACTGAAGCTTTCCTT.

The chain recombines TRBV12-3 or TRBV12-4 with TRBJ2-2; TRBD1 matches 8 bases. V lost 4 bases and J lost 7; bases outside the gene matches: 11. This CDR3 is 16 amino acids long. In DNA form, the CDR3 reads TGTGCCAGCAGTTACGGGCAGGGGGCGCGGGGCGGGGAGCTGTTTTTT. Translated, it gives CASSYGQGARGGELFF.